Listed below are T cell receptor beta chains from one sample, sequenced in a study of blood T cell repertoires in COVID-19. Profiling relied on immunoSEQ multiplex PCR, and the TCRdb table lists in-frame clones only, not all of them. The table includes more than 85,000 clones, 70% to 90% detected once. Input material: peripheral blood. Source of these receptors: a man aged 55 to 70 with acute or convalescent COVID-19. CDR3s include the opening cysteine and the closing phenylalanine or tryptophan. Each record gives: J gene, D gene, clone size, V gene, CDR3 DNA, CDR3 protein. The D gene is left open where the match is weak. A clone size is listed for some rows: how often the clone was seen (once, few, many), or a class if it is expanded.

j_call: TRBJ1-1; d_call: TRBD1; clone_size: -; v_call: TRBV11-2; cdr3_nt: TGTGCCAGCAGCTTAAGACAGGGGGCATCGACGGACACTGAAGCTTTCTTT; cdr3_aa: CASSLRQGASTDTEAFF
j_call: TRBJ1-2; d_call: TRBD1; clone_size: once; v_call: TRBV3-1/TRBV3-2; cdr3_nt: TGTGCCAGCGGGTACAGGGGGGACTACACCTTC; cdr3_aa: CASGYRGDYTF
j_call: TRBJ2-1; d_call: -; clone_size: once; v_call: TRBV5-1; cdr3_nt: TGCGCCAGCAGCTTGGCAAGCGTCGCGTACAATGAGCAGTTCTTC; cdr3_aa: CASSLASVAYNEQFF
j_call: TRBJ2-3; d_call: TRBD2; clone_size: -; v_call: TRBV9; cdr3_nt: TGTGCCAGCAGCGTAGGGGGTAGCGGGGGCGCAGATACGCAGTATTTT; cdr3_aa: CASSVGGSGGADTQYF
j_call: TRBJ2-7; d_call: -; clone_size: -; v_call: TRBV18; cdr3_nt: TGTGCCAGCTCACCAGATGGGGGAGGTGAGCAGTACTTC; cdr3_aa: CASSPDGGGEQYF
j_call: TRBJ2-1; d_call: -; clone_size: -; v_call: TRBV15; cdr3_nt: TGTGCCACCAGCAGATCGAGGGTTCTAGGCAATGAGCAGTTCTTC; cdr3_aa: CATSRSRVLGNEQFF
j_call: TRBJ1-2; d_call: TRBD1; clone_size: few; v_call: TRBV28; cdr3_nt: TGTGCCAGCAGGGGACAGGGGGCGCCGGATGGCTACACCTTC; cdr3_aa: CASRGQGAPDGYTF
j_call: TRBJ2-3; d_call: TRBD2; clone_size: -; v_call: TRBV11-3; cdr3_nt: TGTGCCAGCACCCCTCGTCGGGGGGGTAGCACAGATACGCAGTATTTT; cdr3_aa: CASTPRRGGSTDTQYF
j_call: TRBJ2-1; d_call: TRBD1; clone_size: once; v_call: TRBV7-2; cdr3_nt: TGTGCCAGCAGCCCCGGACAGGGGGCATCGAATGAGCAGTTCTTC; cdr3_aa: CASSPGQGASNEQFF
j_call: TRBJ1-1; d_call: -; clone_size: -; v_call: TRBV5-4; cdr3_nt: TGTGCCAGCAGCTTGGGAGGGTTCGGGAGTACTGAAGCTTTCTTT; cdr3_aa: CASSLGGFGSTEAFF
j_call: TRBJ1-1; d_call: -; clone_size: few; v_call: TRBV5-4; cdr3_nt: TGTGCCAGCAGCCCCCGGTTAAGAGACACTGAAGCTTTCTTT; cdr3_aa: CASSPRLRDTEAFF
j_call: TRBJ2-3; d_call: TRBD2; clone_size: -; v_call: TRBV5-1; cdr3_nt: TGCGCCAGCAGCCCAGCCGGGACTAGCGGGGGCGGAGATACGCAGTATTTT; cdr3_aa: CASSPAGTSGGGDTQYF
j_call: TRBJ2-5; d_call: TRBD1; clone_size: -; v_call: TRBV5-1; cdr3_nt: TGCGCCAGCAGCTTTGGGACAGGGGCAGAGACCCAGTACTTC; cdr3_aa: CASSFGTGAETQYF
j_call: TRBJ1-2; d_call: TRBD1; clone_size: few; v_call: TRBV7-9; cdr3_nt: TGTGCCAGCAGCCCGGGACAGGGGGCTTTCTATGGCTACACCTTC; cdr3_aa: CASSPGQGAFYGYTF
j_call: TRBJ2-1; d_call: -; clone_size: once; v_call: TRBV3-1/TRBV3-2; cdr3_nt: TGTGCCAGCAGCCAATTAGAGGATGAGCAGTTCTTC; cdr3_aa: CASSQLEDEQFF
j_call: TRBJ2-1; d_call: -; clone_size: -; v_call: TRBV12-3/TRBV12-4; cdr3_nt: TGTGCCAGCAGTTTGAGGCAGAATGAGCAGTTCTTC; cdr3_aa: CASSLRQNEQFF
j_call: TRBJ2-5; d_call: TRBD2; clone_size: -; v_call: TRBV9; cdr3_nt: TGTGCCAGCAGCGTAGGGCTAGCGGGGGGCCAGTATTCGGAAAAAGAGACCCAGTACTTC; cdr3_aa: CASSVGLAGGQYSEKETQYF
j_call: TRBJ2-2; d_call: -; clone_size: -; v_call: TRBV6-4; cdr3_nt: TGTGCCAGCAGTGGACAGTACACCGGGGAGCTGTTTTTT; cdr3_aa: CASSGQYTGELFF